What follows is one T cell receptor (beta chain) and its context. This entry is derived from a study of blood T cell repertoires in COVID-19. Measured with immunoSEQ multiplex PCR; TCRdb has only the in-frame clones, and not every one. This sample has roughly 100,000 clones, with 84% found just once. V lost 4 bases and J lost 4, with 14 bases in between. This CDR3 contains 14 residues. Germline V gene lookup returns CDR1 SGHRS and CDR2 YFSETQ. The clonotype comes from a woman aged 60-70 years with acute or convalescent COVID-19. Material for sequencing was peripheral blood. The J gene is TRBJ2-5, the V gene TRBV5-1; D uncertain. CDR3 nucleotide sequence: TGCGCCAGCAGCCCAGGTGGTTGGCGAGAGACCCAGTACTTC. Encoded protein: CASSPGGWRETQYF. Complete variable domain (other parts from reference TRBV5-1 and TRBJ2-5): KAGVTQTPRYLIKTRGQQVTLSCSPISGHRSVSWYQQTPGQGLQFLFEYFSETQRNKGNFPGRFSGRQFSNSRSEMNVSTLELGDSALYLCASSPGGWRETQYFGPGTRLLVL.